Included here is one T cell receptor beta chain sequence, with context. This record belongs to a study of blood T cell repertoires in COVID-19. Study details: T cells, B-cell-depleted T cells, or PBMCs provided the cDNA or gDNA that served as material.

Germline CDR1 reads MNHEY; CDR2 reads SVGAGI. V was pared by 3 bases and J by 7 bases, with 1 base of the junction left unmatched. The CDR3 consists of 15 residues. In the original processing: Amplified reference gene primers provided the basis for estimating nucleated cell counts. Profiled with immunoSEQ multiplex PCR; TCRdb holds only in-frame clones, not every one. That table is the source of V, J and clone size, and D and trimming were worked out from the DNA. The data hold approximately 270,000 clones, with 87% observed a single time. Material for sequencing was peripheral blood. The rearrangement links TRBV6-5 to TRBJ2-1; 15 nucleotides align to TRBD2. The sequence was obtained from a young man with active or convalescent COVID-19. The CDR3 here is CASSYGLAGGNEQFF. Here the CDR3 DNA reads TGTGCCAGCAGTTATGGACTAGCGGGAGGGAATGAGCAGTTCTTC.